This record concerns one TCR beta chain sequence. Its antigen remains unidentified. This record belongs to a study of pediatric ulcerative colitis. The study, taken as a whole, reports: Repertoires came from total lymphocyte DNA, so rare subsets like regulatory T cells may be missed. Blood-derived T cells may be present in rectal pinch biopsies. Compared with controls, ulcerative colitis showed greater blood-rectum clone sharing. In rectum, acute severe colitis had expanded clones and less diversity.

The protocol was immunoSEQ multiplex PCR, while the TCRdb copy is restricted to in-frame clones and leaves out a portion. The top ten hold around 0.74% of the sample, which has 35,000 or so clones, around 78% seen once. The rectum was sampled with one to two pinch biopsies at colonoscopy. The CDR3 has 13 amino acids. The V end was cut by 7 bases, the J end by 3 bases, with 12 bases between. CDR1 is MNHNS and CDR2 is SASEGT in the germline V gene. This TCR was recovered from a boy between 10 and 17 years old with moderate ulcerative colitis. Sequences were obtained from gut tissue. This chain connects TRBV6-1 to TRBJ1-1; D not resolved. The CDR3 DNA reads as TGTGCCAGCAATCAGGTCTGGTACACTGAAGCTTTCTTT. Protein: CASNQVWYTEAFF.